What follows is one TCR beta chain and its context. Trimming removed 4 bases at V and 1 base at J, with 11 bases between. Germline values: CDR1 LNHDA, CDR2 SQIVND (reference sequence). There are 15 residues in the CDR3. Using immunoSEQ multiplex PCR, the repertoire was profiled, and TCRdb retains in-frame clones only, with some absent. Among 43,000 or so clones listed, about nine tenths were seen once. This sample is part of a study of T cell changes during pregnancy in multiple sclerosis. V and J are TRBV19 and TRBJ1-5; D remains unclear. This clonotype was obtained from a female donor with multiple sclerosis, enrolled in a pregnancy study. Sequencing was done on a sample of PBMCs (not recorded whether the cells were cultured). In nucleotides, the CDR3 is TGTGCCAGTAGTAGCCGAAGGGTGAGCAATCAGCCCCAGCATTTT. This encodes CASSSRRVSNQPQHF. The variable domain in full, completed from reference TRBV19 and TRBJ1-5, reads DGGITQSPKYLFRKEGQNVTLSCEQNLNHDAMYWYRQDPGQGLRLIYYSQIVNDFQKGDIAEGYSVSREKKESFPLTVTSAQKNPTAFYLCASSSRRVSNQPQHFGDGTRLSIL.